Presented here are 5 T cell receptor beta chains from one specimen sequenced in a study of identical twins. TCRdb used MiXCR to reprocess the 5' RACE reads, holding one entry per CDR3 protein. The sample lists some 1,700,000 distinct CDR3 sequences, less than 35% occurring once. The sample consisted of cord blood. The receptors were gathered from a newborn girl in good health.

In this sample, this clonotype turned up many times. This chain joins TRBV12-3 or TRBV12-4 and TRBJ2-7; D might be TRBD1 (5 bases). The CDR3 runs 13 residues. The V and J ends lost 4 bases and 5 bases respectively, with 12 bases between them. CDR3 region: CASSSLPGNEQYF. CDR3 bases: TGTGCCAGCAGTTCCCTACCAGGGAACGAGCAGTACTTC.

The chain uses TRBV7-9 and TRBJ1-2; D ambiguous. Germline values: CDR1 SEHNR, CDR2 FQNEAQ (reference sequence). V lost 4 bases, J lost 4 bases, and 10 bases lay in between. The CDR3 is 13 amino acids. CDR3 nucleotide sequence: TGTGCCAGCAGCTCCGGGTTCCCCTATGGCTACACCTTC. Residues: CASSSGFPYGYTF. Using reference TRBV7-9 and TRBJ1-2 for the parts outside the CDR3, the full variable domain is DTGVSQNPRHKITKRGQNVTFRCDPISEHNRLYWYRQTLGQGPEFLTYFQNEAQLEKSRLLSDRFSAERPKGSFSTLEIQRTEQGDSAMYLCASSSGFPYGYTFGSGTRLTVV.

This clonotype was counted a single time. A much larger clone lies one base from this, so it may be a read error. The rearrangement uses TRBV10-3 and TRBJ2-7; TRBD2 aligns across 9 bases. The CDR3 totals 18 residues. CDR1 ENHRY and CDR2 SYGVKD come from the germline V gene. V dropped 2 bases and J dropped 7; count of bases not matched to a gene: 18. CDR3 nucleotide sequence: TGTGCCATCAGTGAGCCCCGAGGACTAGCGCTCTCCTACAATGAGCAGTACTTC. Its translation is CAISEPRGLALSYNEQYF.

The sample holds many counts of this clonotype. V is TRBV6-5 and J is TRBJ2-4; D might be TRBD1 (5 bases). CDR3 length: 14 amino acids. V dropped 6 bases and J dropped 1 base, with 10 bases sitting between them. Germline V CDR1 and CDR2: MNHEY, SVGAGI. The DNA for the CDR3 is TGTGCCAGCAGCCAGGGAAGGGCCAAAAACATTCAGTACTTC. It yields the protein CASSQGRAKNIQYF.

A word on this clonotype: Relative to the germline gene, one junction end is altered; a read error may explain this. V usage is TRBV10-3 and J usage is TRBJ1-6, with 9 bases aligning to TRBD1. Germline V CDR1 and CDR2: ENHRY, SYGVKD. The length of the CDR3 is 15 residues. The CDR3 loop is CAVSDGTGTNSPLHF. The CDR3 nucleotides are TGTGCCGTCAGTGACGGGACAGGGACGAATTCACCCCTCCACTTT.